This is a list of T cell receptor beta chains from one sample in a study of shared clonotypes between healthy human individuals. The assay was immunoSEQ multiplex PCR, and TCRdb's table has in-frame clones only and misses some. The table records 2,500,000 or so clones, 85% to 95% of them present only once. Sequenced material: naive CD4+ T cells from PBMCs. Every receptor here comes from a man aged 18-30 years in good health. Some clones in this sample may be carry-over from other donors' samples. Both conserved end residues are part of each CDR3. Each record gives: J gene, CDR3 length, V gene, D gene, clone size, CDR3 protein, CDR3 DNA. A D gene is named only where the DNA matches it firmly. Size is stated for part of the rows, as once, few or many counts, or as a class when the clone is expanded.

J gene: TRBJ2-7
CDR3 length: 18
V gene: TRBV28
D gene: TRBD1
clone size: NA
CDR3 protein: CASSPPLGTADRNYEQYF
CDR3 DNA: TGTGCCAGCAGTCCACCCCTAGGGACAGCCGACCGAAATTACGAGCAGTACTTC

J gene: TRBJ1-4
CDR3 length: 16
V gene: TRBV4-1
D gene: NA
clone size: NA
CDR3 protein: CASSQVHDGRFEKLFF
CDR3 DNA: TGCGCCAGCAGCCAAGTCCACGACGGTAGATTCGAAAAACTGTTTTTT

J gene: TRBJ1-1
CDR3 length: 14
V gene: TRBV19
D gene: NA
clone size: NA
CDR3 protein: CASSPPLRGGKAFF
CDR3 DNA: TGTGCCAGTAGTCCCCCACTGAGGGGCGGAAAAGCTTTCTTT

J gene: TRBJ2-1
CDR3 length: 11
V gene: TRBV30
D gene: NA
clone size: NA
CDR3 protein: CAWGHSNEQFF
CDR3 DNA: TGTGCCTGGGGCCATTCCAATGAGCAGTTCTTC

J gene: TRBJ1-6
CDR3 length: 14
V gene: TRBV11-2
D gene: NA
clone size: NA
CDR3 protein: CASSWAAGGYPLHF
CDR3 DNA: TGTGCCAGCAGCTGGGCGGCGGGGGGATATCCCCTCCACTTT

J gene: TRBJ2-2
CDR3 length: 16
V gene: TRBV29-1
D gene: NA
clone size: NA
CDR3 protein: CSVAQPTGRGTGELFF
CDR3 DNA: TGCAGCGTCGCCCAACCGACAGGGCGGGGCACCGGGGAGCTGTTTTTT

J gene: TRBJ2-1
CDR3 length: 15
V gene: TRBV5-1
D gene: TRBD1
clone size: NA
CDR3 protein: CASSLWGQSYNEQFF
CDR3 DNA: TGCGCCAGCAGCTTATGGGGACAGTCCTACAATGAGCAGTTCTTC

J gene: TRBJ2-3
CDR3 length: 11
V gene: TRBV30
D gene: NA
clone size: NA
CDR3 protein: CAWSEADTQYF
CDR3 DNA: TGTGCCTGGAGTGAGGCCGATACGCAGTATTTT

J gene: TRBJ1-4
CDR3 length: 15
V gene: TRBV15
D gene: NA
clone size: NA
CDR3 protein: CATSRAGAYDEKLFF
CDR3 DNA: TGTGCCACCAGCAGAGCGGGGGCATACGATGAAAAACTGTTTTTT

J gene: TRBJ1-5
CDR3 length: 17
V gene: TRBV28
D gene: TRBD1
clone size: once
CDR3 protein: CATYRGQGLGKAQPQHF
CDR3 DNA: TGTGCCACCTACAGGGGGCAGGGTCTGGGGAAGGCGCAGCCCCAGCATTTT

J gene: TRBJ2-3
CDR3 length: 15
V gene: TRBV5-1
D gene: TRBD2
clone size: NA
CDR3 protein: CASSLSGGPFDTQYF
CDR3 DNA: TGCGCCAGCAGCTTGTCGGGAGGGCCGTTTGATACGCAGTATTTT

J gene: TRBJ2-5
CDR3 length: 15
V gene: TRBV7-8
D gene: NA
clone size: NA
CDR3 protein: CASTTQSRIQETQYF
CDR3 DNA: TGTGCCAGCACGACTCAGTCCCGAATCCAAGAGACCCAGTACTTC

J gene: TRBJ2-2
CDR3 length: 14
V gene: TRBV7-3
D gene: NA
clone size: NA
CDR3 protein: CASSSPFGTGELFF
CDR3 DNA: TGTGCCAGCAGCTCCCCGTTCGGGACCGGGGAGCTGTTTTTT

J gene: TRBJ2-3
CDR3 length: 15
V gene: TRBV9
D gene: NA
clone size: NA
CDR3 protein: CASSVFSGVADTQYF
CDR3 DNA: TGTGCCAGCAGCGTATTCTCAGGGGTTGCAGATACGCAGTATTTT

J gene: TRBJ2-3
CDR3 length: 17
V gene: TRBV5-1
D gene: TRBD2
clone size: NA
CDR3 protein: CASSFGLAGVSADTQYF
CDR3 DNA: TGCGCCAGCAGCTTCGGACTAGCGGGAGTTAGCGCAGATACGCAGTATTTT

J gene: TRBJ2-1
CDR3 length: 15
V gene: TRBV7-2
D gene: TRBD2
clone size: NA
CDR3 protein: CASSRIAGLYNEQFF
CDR3 DNA: TGTGCCAGCAGCCGCATAGCGGGGCTTTACAATGAGCAGTTCTTC

J gene: TRBJ2-7
CDR3 length: 14
V gene: TRBV29-1
D gene: NA
clone size: NA
CDR3 protein: CSVGTLRGSYEQYF
CDR3 DNA: TGCAGCGTTGGTACCCTGAGGGGGTCCTACGAGCAGTACTTC

J gene: TRBJ1-5
CDR3 length: 12
V gene: TRBV5-6
D gene: NA
clone size: NA
CDR3 protein: CASSLWGQPQHF
CDR3 DNA: TGTGCCAGCAGCTTGTGGGGTCAGCCCCAGCATTTT

J gene: TRBJ1-3
CDR3 length: 15
V gene: TRBV9
D gene: TRBD1
clone size: NA
CDR3 protein: CASSGDRGPGNTIYF
CDR3 DNA: TGTGCCAGCAGCGGCGACAGGGGGCCTGGAAACACCATATATTTT

J gene: TRBJ1-1
CDR3 length: 15
V gene: TRBV4-1
D gene: NA
clone size: NA
CDR3 protein: CASSQTPPGKTEAFF
CDR3 DNA: TGCGCCAGCAGCCAAACCCCCCCGGGGAAAACTGAAGCTTTCTTT

J gene: TRBJ2-7
CDR3 length: 16
V gene: TRBV6-1
D gene: TRBD1
clone size: NA
CDR3 protein: CASSEWGRGISYEQYF
CDR3 DNA: TGTGCCAGCAGTGAATGGGGCAGGGGGATCTCCTACGAGCAGTACTTC

J gene: TRBJ1-2
CDR3 length: 15
V gene: TRBV7-2
D gene: NA
clone size: NA
CDR3 protein: CASSLAPVMSYGYTF
CDR3 DNA: TGTGCCAGCAGCTTAGCGCCCGTGATGAGCTATGGCTACACCTTC

J gene: TRBJ2-6
CDR3 length: 19
V gene: TRBV27
D gene: TRBD2
clone size: NA
CDR3 protein: CASTVRASGTYSGANVLTF
CDR3 DNA: TGTGCCAGCACCGTTAGGGCTAGCGGGACCTACTCTGGGGCCAACGTCCTGACTTTC

J gene: TRBJ2-1
CDR3 length: 16
V gene: TRBV25-1
D gene: TRBD2
clone size: NA
CDR3 protein: CASSEYLAGGRNEQFF
CDR3 DNA: TGTGCCAGCAGTGAATATCTAGCGGGAGGGCGGAATGAGCAGTTCTTC

J gene: TRBJ1-1
CDR3 length: 13
V gene: TRBV5-1
D gene: NA
clone size: NA
CDR3 protein: CASSFRGVTEAFF
CDR3 DNA: TGCGCCAGCAGCTTTCGAGGGGTCACTGAAGCTTTCTTT

J gene: TRBJ2-3
CDR3 length: 13
V gene: TRBV5-1
D gene: NA
clone size: NA
CDR3 protein: CASNLPGEDTQYF
CDR3 DNA: TGCGCCAGCAACTTGCCGGGGGAGGATACGCAGTATTTT

J gene: TRBJ1-5
CDR3 length: 15
V gene: TRBV9
D gene: NA
clone size: NA
CDR3 protein: CASSVYDSGNQPQHF
CDR3 DNA: TGTGCCAGCAGCGTATACGATTCGGGCAATCAGCCCCAGCATTTT

J gene: TRBJ2-7
CDR3 length: 14
V gene: TRBV6-1
D gene: NA
clone size: NA
CDR3 protein: CASSAHGGNYEQYF
CDR3 DNA: TGTGCCAGCAGTGCCCACGGCGGAAACTACGAGCAGTACTTC

J gene: TRBJ2-7
CDR3 length: 15
V gene: TRBV6-1
D gene: TRBD1
clone size: NA
CDR3 protein: CASSVRTGEGWEQYF
CDR3 DNA: TGTGCCAGCAGCGTTCGGACAGGGGAAGGGTGGGAGCAGTACTTC

J gene: TRBJ1-1
CDR3 length: 12
V gene: TRBV6-5
D gene: NA
clone size: NA
CDR3 protein: CASRKQGIEAFF
CDR3 DNA: TGTGCCAGCAGAAAACAGGGTATTGAAGCTTTCTTT

J gene: TRBJ2-3
CDR3 length: 17
V gene: TRBV4-2
D gene: TRBD1
clone size: NA
CDR3 protein: CASSRASGQGSSDTQYF
CDR3 DNA: TGTGCCAGCAGCCGCGCCTCCGGACAGGGGAGTTCAGATACGCAGTATTTT

J gene: TRBJ2-1
CDR3 length: 19
V gene: TRBV4-1
D gene: TRBD2
clone size: NA
CDR3 protein: CASSRGLAGGWGSYNEQFF
CDR3 DNA: TGCGCCAGCAGCCGAGGACTAGCGGGAGGGTGGGGCTCCTACAATGAGCAGTTCTTC

J gene: TRBJ2-3
CDR3 length: 12
V gene: TRBV11-1
D gene: NA
clone size: NA
CDR3 protein: CASSFWGDTQYF
CDR3 DNA: TGTGCCAGCAGCTTCTGGGGGGATACGCAGTATTTT

J gene: TRBJ2-1
CDR3 length: 16
V gene: TRBV4-1
D gene: NA
clone size: NA
CDR3 protein: CASSQADGSTYNEQFF
CDR3 DNA: TGCGCCAGCAGCCAAGCGGACGGGAGCACCTACAATGAGCAGTTCTTC

J gene: TRBJ2-1
CDR3 length: 14
V gene: TRBV7-9
D gene: NA
clone size: NA
CDR3 protein: CASSLGVRGGEQFF
CDR3 DNA: TGTGCCAGCAGCTTAGGGGTTAGGGGTGGTGAGCAGTTCTTC

J gene: TRBJ2-7
CDR3 length: 13
V gene: TRBV6-1
D gene: NA
clone size: NA
CDR3 protein: CASSETPTYEQYF
CDR3 DNA: TGTGCCAGCAGTGAAACCCCTACCTACGAGCAGTACTTC

J gene: TRBJ2-3
CDR3 length: 16
V gene: TRBV28
D gene: TRBD1
clone size: NA
CDR3 protein: CASSPTGGKSTDTQYF
CDR3 DNA: TGTGCCAGCAGTCCAACAGGGGGCAAGAGCACAGATACGCAGTATTTT

J gene: TRBJ2-7
CDR3 length: 16
V gene: TRBV13
D gene: TRBD2
clone size: NA
CDR3 protein: CASSLGLAGGLYEQYF
CDR3 DNA: TGTGCCAGCAGCTTAGGACTAGCGGGAGGATTATACGAGCAGTACTTC

J gene: TRBJ1-5
CDR3 length: 15
V gene: TRBV28
D gene: NA
clone size: few
CDR3 protein: CASSLTGNGNQPQHF
CDR3 DNA: TGTGCCAGCAGTTTAACGGGAAACGGCAATCAGCCCCAGCATTTT

J gene: TRBJ2-7
CDR3 length: 14
V gene: TRBV7-8
D gene: NA
clone size: NA
CDR3 protein: CASSLRQGIYEQYF
CDR3 DNA: TGTGCCAGCAGCTTGAGGCAGGGCATCTACGAGCAGTACTTC

J gene: TRBJ1-5
CDR3 length: 15
V gene: TRBV28
D gene: TRBD1
clone size: once
CDR3 protein: CASSPRTGGMEPQHF
CDR3 DNA: TGTGCCAGCAGTCCCCGGACAGGGGGCATGGAGCCCCAGCATTTT

J gene: TRBJ1-1
CDR3 length: 15
V gene: TRBV6-5
D gene: NA
clone size: NA
CDR3 protein: CASSYSGGAVTEAFF
CDR3 DNA: TGTGCCAGCAGTTACTCTGGGGGGGCAGTCACTGAAGCTTTCTTT

J gene: TRBJ1-1
CDR3 length: 14
V gene: TRBV28
D gene: TRBD1
clone size: NA
CDR3 protein: CASTTGGQGPKAFF
CDR3 DNA: TGTGCCAGCACCACTGGGGGACAGGGTCCTAAAGCTTTCTTT

J gene: TRBJ2-5
CDR3 length: 15
V gene: TRBV5-1
D gene: TRBD2
clone size: NA
CDR3 protein: CASSGLAGLQETQYF
CDR3 DNA: TGCGCCAGCAGCGGTCTAGCGGGTCTCCAAGAGACCCAGTACTTC

J gene: TRBJ2-3
CDR3 length: 15
V gene: TRBV2
D gene: TRBD1
clone size: NA
CDR3 protein: CASRETGVSTDTQYF
CDR3 DNA: TGTGCCAGCAGGGAGACAGGGGTTAGCACAGATACGCAGTATTTT

J gene: TRBJ2-7
CDR3 length: 17
V gene: TRBV5-1
D gene: TRBD2
clone size: NA
CDR3 protein: CASSIGGLAGGFSEQYF
CDR3 DNA: TGCGCCAGCAGCATTGGAGGGCTAGCGGGAGGGTTTTCCGAGCAGTACTTC

J gene: TRBJ1-1
CDR3 length: 16
V gene: TRBV2
D gene: NA
clone size: once
CDR3 protein: CASTILFAGENTEAFF
CDR3 DNA: TGTGCCAGCACGATCCTATTTGCAGGAGAGAACACTGAAGCTTTCTTT

J gene: TRBJ2-5
CDR3 length: 16
V gene: TRBV28
D gene: TRBD1
clone size: NA
CDR3 protein: CASSSLGDRGRETQYF
CDR3 DNA: TGTGCCAGCAGTTCCCTGGGGGACAGGGGACGAGAGACCCAGTACTTC

J gene: TRBJ1-4
CDR3 length: 14
V gene: TRBV19
D gene: NA
clone size: NA
CDR3 protein: CASTHRGVREKLFF
CDR3 DNA: TGTGCCAGTACCCACCGGGGGGTCCGCGAAAAACTGTTTTTT